This entry concerns a single TCR beta chain. What it binds is unknown. The data are from a study of cytomegalovirus exposure and HLA in healthy donors. Points from the study as a whole: By a later analysis, the bulk of CMV-associated TCR beta chains appeared HLA-restricted. DRB1 showed the most TCR associations and HLA-C the fewest in a later analysis, as rates varied by HLA locus. A missense variant in DCLRE1C was later tied to TCR beta V- and J-gene trimming.

This PCR relied on a set of 60 Vbeta primers and 13 Jbeta primers. Profiled with immunoSEQ multiplex PCR; TCRdb holds only in-frame clones, not every one. The data hold 150,000 to 200,000 clones, with more than 70% observed a single time. Germline CDR1 and CDR2: SGHVS and FQNEAQ. The junction had 5 bases not matched to a gene; V was cut back by 2 bases and J by 2 bases. The CDR3 covers 15 residues. This chain joins TRBV7-8 and TRBJ2-7; 8 bases match TRBD1. Sequencing was done on a sample of PBMCs. This TCR was recovered from a male donor in good health and CMV-seronegative. CDR3 nucleotides: TGTGCCAGCAGCTTACATTTACAGGGGGCCTACGAGCAGTACTTC. Its protein product is CASSLHLQGAYEQYF.